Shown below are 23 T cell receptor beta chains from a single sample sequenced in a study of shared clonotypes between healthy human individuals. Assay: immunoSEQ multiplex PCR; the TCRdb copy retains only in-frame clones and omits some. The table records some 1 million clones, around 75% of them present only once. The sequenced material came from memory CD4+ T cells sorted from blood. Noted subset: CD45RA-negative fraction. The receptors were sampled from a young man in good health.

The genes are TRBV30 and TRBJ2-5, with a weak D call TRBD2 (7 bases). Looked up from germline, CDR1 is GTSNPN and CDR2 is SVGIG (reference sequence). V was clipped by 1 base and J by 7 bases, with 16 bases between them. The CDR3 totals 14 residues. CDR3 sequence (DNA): TGTGCCTGGAGTGGGGGGGGCCGCGGAACGACCCAGTACTTC. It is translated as CAWSGGGRGTTQYF. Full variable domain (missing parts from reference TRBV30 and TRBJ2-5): SQTIHQWPATLVQPVGSPLSLECTVEGTSNPNLYWYRQAAGRGLQLLFYSVGIGQISSEVPQNLSASRPQDRQFILSSKKLLLSDSGFYLCAWSGGGRGTTQYFGPGTRLLVL.

Here the CDR3 reads CATSRDFDRKNEKLFF. The CDR3 DNA is TGTGCCACCAGCAGAGACTTTGACAGGAAAAATGAAAAACTGTTTTTT. The chain links TRBV15 to TRBJ1-4, with TRBD1 as a possible D gene (6 bases). The germline V gene has CDR1 LNHNV and CDR2 YYDKDF (reference sequence). V lost 0 bases and J lost 5, with 13 bases in between. The CDR3 length is 16 residues.

CDR3 in DNA: TGTGCCAGCTCCGGGACACAGGGGGGAAATGGCTACACCTTC. Translating gives CASSGTQGGNGYTF. The rearrangement links TRBV18 to TRBJ1-2, with TRBD1 matching 8 bases. J lost 6 bases, V lost 6 bases, and 9 bases had no gene match. In germline, CDR1 is KGHSH, CDR2 LQKENI. The CDR3 contains 14 residues.

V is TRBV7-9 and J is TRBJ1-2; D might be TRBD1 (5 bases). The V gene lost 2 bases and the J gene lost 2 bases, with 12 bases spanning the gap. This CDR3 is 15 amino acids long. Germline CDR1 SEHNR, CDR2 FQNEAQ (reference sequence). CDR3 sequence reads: CASSLSEGTNYGYTF. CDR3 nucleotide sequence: TGTGCCAGCAGCTTAAGTGAGGGGACGAACTATGGCTACACCTTC.

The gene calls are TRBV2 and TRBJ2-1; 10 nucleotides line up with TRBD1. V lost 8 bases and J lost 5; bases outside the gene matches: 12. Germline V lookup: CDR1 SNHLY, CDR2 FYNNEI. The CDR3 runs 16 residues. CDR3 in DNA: TGTGCCAGCGCCCCAAGAGAGGGACAGGGGAACAATGAGCAGTTCTTC. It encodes CASAPREGQGNNEQFF.

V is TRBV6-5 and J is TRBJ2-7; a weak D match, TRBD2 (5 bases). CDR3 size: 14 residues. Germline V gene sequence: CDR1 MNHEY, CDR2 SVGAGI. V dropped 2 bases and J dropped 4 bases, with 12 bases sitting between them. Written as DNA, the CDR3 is TGTGCCAGCAGTTACCGGGGTTCGGGGTACGAGCAGTACTTC. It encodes CASSYRGSGYEQYF.

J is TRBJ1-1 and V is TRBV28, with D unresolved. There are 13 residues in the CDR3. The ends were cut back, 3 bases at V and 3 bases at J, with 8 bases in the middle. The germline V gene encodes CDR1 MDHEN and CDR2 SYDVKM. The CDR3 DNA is TGTGCCAGCAGTTTTCCGGGTTACACTGAAGCTTTCTTT. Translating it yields CASSFPGYTEAFF.

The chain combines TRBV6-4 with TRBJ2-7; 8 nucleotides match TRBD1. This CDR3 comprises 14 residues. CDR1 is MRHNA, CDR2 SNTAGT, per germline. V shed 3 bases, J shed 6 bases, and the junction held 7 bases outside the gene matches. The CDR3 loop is CASSERQGLVEQYF. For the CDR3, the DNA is TGTGCCAGCAGTGAGCGACAGGGGTTAGTCGAGCAGTACTTC.

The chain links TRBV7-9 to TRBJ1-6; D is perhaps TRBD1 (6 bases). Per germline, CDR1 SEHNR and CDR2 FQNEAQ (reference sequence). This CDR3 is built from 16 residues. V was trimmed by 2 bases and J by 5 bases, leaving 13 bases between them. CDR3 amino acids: CASSLPGEKNNSPLHF. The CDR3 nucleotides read TGTGCCAGCAGCTTACCAGGGGAAAAGAATAATTCACCCCTCCACTTT.

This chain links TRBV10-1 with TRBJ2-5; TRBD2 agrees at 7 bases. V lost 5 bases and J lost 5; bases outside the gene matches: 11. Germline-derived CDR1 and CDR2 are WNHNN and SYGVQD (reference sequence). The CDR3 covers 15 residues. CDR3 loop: CASSSGAGVGETQYF. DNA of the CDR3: TGCGCCAGCAGTTCCGGGGCGGGAGTAGGTGAGACCCAGTACTTC.

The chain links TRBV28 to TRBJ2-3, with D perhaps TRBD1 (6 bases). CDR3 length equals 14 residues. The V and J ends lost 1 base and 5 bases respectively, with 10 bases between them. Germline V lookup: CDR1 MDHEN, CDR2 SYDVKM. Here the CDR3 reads CASSLSTGKDTQYF. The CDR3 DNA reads TGTGCCAGCAGTTTATCCACAGGGAAAGATACGCAGTATTTT.

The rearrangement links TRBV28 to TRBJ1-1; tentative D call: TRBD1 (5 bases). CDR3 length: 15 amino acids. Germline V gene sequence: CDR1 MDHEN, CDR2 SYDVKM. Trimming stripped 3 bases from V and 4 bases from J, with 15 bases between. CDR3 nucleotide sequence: TGTGCCAGCAGTTTCTCCAGCAGGGTGACCACTGAAGCTTTCTTT. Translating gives CASSFSSRVTTEAFF.

DNA for the CDR3: TGTGCCAGTAGATCTTCGGACGGGGAGAACTATGGCTACACCTTC. Encoded protein: CASRSSDGENYGYTF. The rearrangement links TRBV19 to TRBJ1-2, with D unclear. Germline V lookup: CDR1 LNHDA, CDR2 SQIVND (reference sequence). The CDR3 extends over 15 amino acids. The V end lost 6 bases, the J end lost 2 bases, and 16 bases lay between the germline ends.

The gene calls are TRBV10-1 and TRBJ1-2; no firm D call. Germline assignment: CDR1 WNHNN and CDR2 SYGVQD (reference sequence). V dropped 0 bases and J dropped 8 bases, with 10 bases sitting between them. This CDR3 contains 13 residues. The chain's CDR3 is CASSESNGAGYTF. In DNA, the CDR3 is TGCGCCAGCAGTGAGTCGAACGGTGCCGGCTACACCTTC.

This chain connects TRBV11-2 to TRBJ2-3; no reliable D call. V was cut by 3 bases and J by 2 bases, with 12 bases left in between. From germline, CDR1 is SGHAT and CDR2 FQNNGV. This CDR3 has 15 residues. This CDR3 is CASSFPGRPTDTQYF. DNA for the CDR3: TGTGCCAGCAGCTTCCCGGGTAGACCCACAGATACGCAGTATTTT.

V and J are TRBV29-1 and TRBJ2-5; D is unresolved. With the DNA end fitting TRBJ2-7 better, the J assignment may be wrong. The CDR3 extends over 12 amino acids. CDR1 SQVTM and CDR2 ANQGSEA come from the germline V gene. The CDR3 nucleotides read TGCAGCGGAAAATCTGGGCAATACGAGCAGTACTTC. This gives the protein CSGKSGQYEQYF.

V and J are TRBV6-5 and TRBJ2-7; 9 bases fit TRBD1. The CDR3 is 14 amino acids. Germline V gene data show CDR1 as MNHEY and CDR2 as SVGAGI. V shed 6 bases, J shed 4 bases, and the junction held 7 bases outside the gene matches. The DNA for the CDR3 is TGTGCCAGCAGATCCGGGACAGGGATATACGAGCAGTACTTC. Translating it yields CASRSGTGIYEQYF.

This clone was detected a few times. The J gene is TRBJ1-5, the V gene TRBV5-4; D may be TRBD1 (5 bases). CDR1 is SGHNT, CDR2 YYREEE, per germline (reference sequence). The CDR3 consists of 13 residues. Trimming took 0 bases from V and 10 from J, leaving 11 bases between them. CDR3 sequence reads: CASSLDSQGPQHF. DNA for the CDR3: TGTGCCAGCAGCTTGGACTCGCAGGGCCCCCAGCATTTT.

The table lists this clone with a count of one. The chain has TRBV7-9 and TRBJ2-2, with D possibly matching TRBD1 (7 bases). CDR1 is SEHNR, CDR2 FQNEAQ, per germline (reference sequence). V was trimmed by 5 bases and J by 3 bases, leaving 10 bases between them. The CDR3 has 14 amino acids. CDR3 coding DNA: TGTGCCAGCAGCGCGGGACAGCACACCGGGGAGCTGTTTTTT. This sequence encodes CASSAGQHTGELFF.

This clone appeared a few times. CDR3 protein: CASSQDFAAGGGTDTQYF. CDR3 bases: TGCGCCAGCAGCCAAGATTTTGCGGCGGGCGGAGGCACAGATACGCAGTATTTT. The chain has TRBV4-3 and TRBJ2-3; D is perhaps TRBD2 (5 bases). CDR3 length: 18 residues. Per germline, CDR1 LGHNA and CDR2 YSLEER. With 0 bases removed from V and 1 base from J, the gap between germline ends came to 17 bases.

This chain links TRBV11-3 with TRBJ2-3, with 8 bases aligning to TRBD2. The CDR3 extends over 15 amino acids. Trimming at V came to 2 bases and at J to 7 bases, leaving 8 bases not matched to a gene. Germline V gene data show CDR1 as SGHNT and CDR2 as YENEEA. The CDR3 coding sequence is TGTGCCAGCAGCTTAAGAGCGGGGGCGTCCAATACGCAGTATTTT. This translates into CASSLRAGASNTQYF. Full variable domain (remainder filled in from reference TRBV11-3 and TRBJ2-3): EAGVVQSPRYKIIEKKQPVAFWCNPISGHNTLYWYLQNLGQGPELLIRYENEEAVDDSQLPKDRFSAERLKGVDSTLKIQPAELGDSAVYLCASSLRAGASNTQYFGPGTRLTVL.

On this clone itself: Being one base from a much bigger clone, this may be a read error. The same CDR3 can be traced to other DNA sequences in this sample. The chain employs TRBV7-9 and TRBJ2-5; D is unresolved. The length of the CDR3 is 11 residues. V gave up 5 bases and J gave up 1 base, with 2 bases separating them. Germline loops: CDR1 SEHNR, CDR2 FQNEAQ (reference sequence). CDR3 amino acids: CASSPQETQYF. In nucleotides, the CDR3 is TGTGCCAGCAGCCCCCAAGAGACCCAGTACTTC.

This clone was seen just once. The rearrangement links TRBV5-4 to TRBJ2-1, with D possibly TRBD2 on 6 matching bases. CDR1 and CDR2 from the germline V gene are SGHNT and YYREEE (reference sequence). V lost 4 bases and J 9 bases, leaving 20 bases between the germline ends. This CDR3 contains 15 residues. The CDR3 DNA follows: TGTGCCAGCAGCCGTGAAGGGCTAGCGAATCGTGAGCAGTTCTTC. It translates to CASSREGLANREQFF.